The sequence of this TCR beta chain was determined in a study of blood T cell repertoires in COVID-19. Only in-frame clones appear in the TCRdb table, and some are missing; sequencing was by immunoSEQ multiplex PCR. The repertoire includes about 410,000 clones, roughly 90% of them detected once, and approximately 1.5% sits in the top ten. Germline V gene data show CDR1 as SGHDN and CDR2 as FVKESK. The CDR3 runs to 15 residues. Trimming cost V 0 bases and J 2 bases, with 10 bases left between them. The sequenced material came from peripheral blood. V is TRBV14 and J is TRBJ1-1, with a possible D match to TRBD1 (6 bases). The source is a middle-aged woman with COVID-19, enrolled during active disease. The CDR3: CASSQEGHPNTEAFF. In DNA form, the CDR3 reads TGTGCCAGCAGCCAAGAGGGACACCCTAACACTGAAGCTTTCTTT.